This passage covers 21 T cell receptor beta chains from one sample sequenced in a study of blood T cell repertoires in COVID-19. Method: immunoSEQ multiplex PCR; TCRdb's copy keeps in-frame clones and lacks some. The profile shows 35,000 or so clones, approximately 90% of them singletons. The material sequenced was peripheral blood. Receptors originate from a human donor in a cohort sampled during active COVID-19.

This chain connects TRBV12-3 or TRBV12-4 to TRBJ2-4; 7 bases match TRBD2. CDR3 length: 12 amino acids. V lost 2 bases and J lost 8; bases outside the gene matches: 0. The CDR3 reads CASSLSGDIQYF. CDR3 DNA: TGTGCCAGCAGTTTAAGCGGGGACATTCAGTACTTC.

The rearrangement links TRBV15 to TRBJ1-6; D not certain. The CDR3 contains 15 residues. Germline-derived CDR1 and CDR2 are LNHNV and YYDKDF (reference sequence). The V end was cut by 0 bases, the J end by 10 bases, with 13 bases between. CDR3 nucleotide sequence: TGTGCCACCAGCAGAGATCCGGGTAAAAACTCACCCCTCCACTTT. This encodes CATSRDPGKNSPLHF.

The genes are TRBV4-3 and TRBJ2-2; 7 bases match TRBD1. V lost 4 bases to trimming and J lost 4 bases; unmatched junction nucleotides: 9. CDR3 length: 16 residues. CDR1 and CDR2 (germline): LGHNA, YSLEER. The CDR3 loop reads CASSPRQGEVTGELFF. DNA for the CDR3: TGCGCCAGCAGCCCCCGACAGGGCGAGGTCACCGGGGAGCTGTTTTTT.

The V call is TRBV9, the J call TRBJ2-1; 10 nucleotides agree with TRBD2. Germline CDR1 and CDR2: SGDLS and YYNGEE. The junction had 8 bases not matched to a gene; V was cut back by 3 bases and J by 8 bases. There are 15 residues in the CDR3. CDR3 coding DNA: TGTGCCAGCAGCGCCACTAGCGGGAAGTTGGATGAGCAGTTCTTC. It yields the protein CASSATSGKLDEQFF. Full variable domain (remainder filled in from reference TRBV9 and TRBJ2-1): DSGVTQTPKHLITATGQRVTLRCSPRSGDLSVYWYQQSLDQGLQFLIQYYNGEERAKGNILERFSAQQFPDLHSELNLSSLELGDSALYFCASSATSGKLDEQFFGPGTRLTVL.

The CDR3 protein is CASRGQFNQPQHF. CDR3 nucleotides: TGTGCCAGTAGAGGACAGTTTAATCAGCCCCAGCATTTT. V and J are TRBV19 and TRBJ1-5, with D possibly matching TRBD1 (6 bases). Germline CDR1 and CDR2: LNHDA and SQIVND (reference sequence). The CDR3 sequence is 13 residues long. V dropped 6 bases and J dropped 4 bases, with 10 bases sitting between them.

The rearrangement links TRBV5-1 to TRBJ2-3; tentatively, D is TRBD1 (6 bases). V lost 4 bases and J lost 0, with 9 bases in between. The germline gives CDR1 SGHRS, CDR2 YFSETQ. This CDR3 is built from 14 residues. The DNA of the CDR3 is TGCGCCAGCAGCCCAGGGGAGAGCACAGATACGCAGTATTTT. Translating it yields CASSPGESTDTQYF. The full variable domain, in which reference TRBV5-1 and TRBJ2-3 provide the parts outside the CDR3, is KAGVTQTPRYLIKTRGQQVTLSCSPISGHRSVSWYQQTPGQGLQFLFEYFSETQRNKGNFPGRFSGRQFSNSRSEMNVSTLELGDSALYLCASSPGESTDTQYFGPGTRLTVL.

Concerning this clone itself: The identical CDR3 is also encoded by other nucleotide sequences in the sample. This chain uses TRBV5-1 with TRBJ2-5; weak D call: TRBD2 (5 bases). V shed 0 bases and J shed 5 bases, with 8 bases lying between them. The CDR3 sequence is 13 residues long. CDR1 SGHRS and CDR2 YFSETQ come from the germline V gene. The CDR3 here is CASSLGGGETQYF. The CDR3 region has the DNA TGCGCCAGCAGCTTGGGTGGCGGGGAGACCCAGTACTTC.

The rearrangement uses TRBV19 and TRBJ1-5; 9 bases match TRBD1. Germline CDR1 and CDR2: LNHDA and SQIVND (reference sequence). The J segment lost 3 bases and the V segment lost 6 bases, leaving 6 bases of the junction unmatched. This CDR3 has 15 residues. CDR3 DNA: TGTGCCAGTAGACCACAGGGGGCAAACAATCAGCCCCAGCATTTT. Amino acids: CASRPQGANNQPQHF.

The rearrangement uses TRBV15 and TRBJ2-5, with 8 bases aligning to TRBD2. CDR1 LNHNV and CDR2 YYDKDF come from the germline V gene (reference sequence). V was clipped by 1 base and J by 1 base; unmatched bases: 8. The CDR3 runs to 17 residues. CDR3 DNA: TGTGCCACCAGCAGAGGCCAAATAGCGGGGCCCCAAGAGACCCAGTACTTC. It codes for CATSRGQIAGPQETQYF.

The chain is built from TRBV15 and TRBJ2-7; 8 bases agree with TRBD1. Germline CDR1 reads LNHNV; CDR2 reads YYDKDF (reference sequence). The V gene end was trimmed by 5 bases and the J gene end by 2 bases; junction bases not matched to a gene: 2. The CDR3 sequence is 13 residues long. The CDR3 here is CATSPGGPYEQYF. CDR3 nucleotide sequence: TGTGCCACCAGCCCAGGGGGCCCCTACGAGCAGTACTTC.

The rearrangement joins TRBV5-8 to TRBJ2-5; 7 bases map to TRBD2. Germline CDR1 reads SGHTS; CDR2 reads YDEGEE. The CDR3 covers 18 residues. With 2 bases clipped from V and 1 base from J, the junction kept 14 bases outside the gene matches. The CDR3 here is CASSFIGSGKLGQETQYF. DNA for the CDR3: TGTGCCAGCAGCTTCATAGGCAGCGGGAAGCTTGGCCAAGAGACCCAGTACTTC.

This sequence joins TRBV28 and TRBJ1-4; TRBD1 might be the D (6 bases). The CDR3 contains 14 residues. The germline gives CDR1 MDHEN, CDR2 SYDVKM. V dropped 6 bases and J dropped 5 bases, with 13 bases sitting between them. The CDR3: CASRSTGTNEKLFF. The CDR3 bases are TGTGCCAGCAGATCCACAGGGACGAATGAAAAACTGTTTTTT.

The rearrangement joins TRBV7-2 to TRBJ1-3; D is unclear. Germline V gene lookup returns CDR1 SGHTA and CDR2 FQGNSA. This CDR3 contains 15 residues. Trimming removed 1 base from V and 4 bases from J, with 11 bases in between. CDR3 region: CASSLGRTGGNTIYF. The DNA for the CDR3 is TGTGCCAGCAGCTTAGGGAGGACGGGGGGAAACACCATATATTTT.

The rearrangement links TRBV6-5 to TRBJ2-7; D gene ambiguous. Trimming shortened V by 5 bases and J by 5 bases, and 19 bases separated the two germline ends. Germline V gene data show CDR1 as MNHEY and CDR2 as SVGAGI. The CDR3 contains 15 residues. CDR3: CASSPRRTGSDEQYF. In nucleotides, the CDR3 is TGTGCCAGCAGTCCGCGCCGAACGGGTTCGGACGAGCAGTACTTC.

The rearrangement links TRBV6-5 to TRBJ1-1; D unresolved. The CDR3 is 15 amino acids. The V and J ends lost 5 bases and 1 base respectively, with 14 bases between them. Germline loops: CDR1 MNHEY, CDR2 SVGAGI. CDR3: CASSTRWAENTEAFF. As DNA, the CDR3 is TGTGCCAGCAGTACCCGCTGGGCAGAGAACACTGAAGCTTTCTTT.

The rearrangement links TRBV18 to TRBJ1-5; the match to TRBD1 covers 8 bases. V shed 2 bases, J shed 0 bases, and the junction held 15 bases outside the gene matches. Germline-derived CDR1 and CDR2 are KGHSH and LQKENI. This CDR3 comprises 20 residues. The CDR3 is CASSPSGQGGRGYSNQPQHF. CDR3 sequence (DNA): TGTGCCAGCTCACCATCCGGACAGGGAGGGAGGGGTTATAGCAATCAGCCCCAGCATTTT. Combining the CDR3 with reference TRBV18 and TRBJ1-5 gives the whole variable domain NAGVMQNPRHLVRRRGQEARLRCSPMKGHSHVYWYRQLPEEGLKFMVYLQKENIIDESGMPKERFSAEFPKEGPSILRIQQVVRGDSAAYFCASSPSGQGGRGYSNQPQHFGDGTRLSIL.

This clone has only one observation. This chain links TRBV6-6 with TRBJ2-7, with a weak D call TRBD1 (6 bases). The ends were cut back, 6 bases at V and 2 bases at J, with 11 bases in the middle. Germline V gene data show CDR1 as MNHNY and CDR2 as SVGAGI (reference sequence). This CDR3 region has 13 residues. In DNA form, the CDR3 reads TGTGCCAGCAGGACCCGGACAGCCTACGAGCAGTACTTC. It encodes CASRTRTAYEQYF.

The V and J genes are TRBV12-3 or TRBV12-4 and TRBJ1-1; possible D gene TRBD1, 5 bases. V lost 6 bases and J 5 bases, leaving 13 bases between the germline ends. This CDR3 comprises 13 residues. For the CDR3, the DNA is TGTGCCAGCAGCCGTACAAGGACAACTGAAGCTTTCTTT. Protein: CASSRTRTTEAFF.

The genes are TRBV6-5 and TRBJ2-3, with 8 bases matching TRBD1. This CDR3 spans 15 amino acids. With 6 bases clipped from V and 2 bases from J, the junction kept 7 bases outside the gene matches. In germline, CDR1 is MNHEY, CDR2 SVGAGI. The CDR3 bases are TGTGCCAGCAGCCGCGGGACAGGATACACAGATACGCAGTATTTT. This gives the protein CASSRGTGYTDTQYF.

This clone has just a few counts. The chain has TRBV7-2 and TRBJ1-1; 11 nucleotides line up with TRBD1. The length of the CDR3 is 14 residues. The V and J ends lost 5 bases and 6 bases, in that order; junction bases with no gene match: 5. Germline CDR1 reads SGHTA; CDR2 reads FQGNSA. The CDR3 DNA reads as TGTGCCAGCAGCCTAGGACAGGGGGCGTCTGAAGCTTTCTTT. Translated: CASSLGQGASEAFF.

The chain uses TRBV7-2 and TRBJ2-7, with 12 bases aligning to TRBD1. Losses at the gene ends were 5 bases for V and 2 bases for J; bases not matched to a gene: 4. The CDR3 is 15 amino acids. Germline-derived CDR1 and CDR2 are SGHTA and FQGNSA. The CDR3 nucleotides are TGTGCCAGCAGCCTGGGGACAGGGGGCGCCTACGAGCAGTACTTC. Translation gives CASSLGTGGAYEQYF.